These 21 T cell receptor beta chains came from one sample sequenced in a study of CD4 T cells in relation to SARS-CoV-2 and coronaviruses (dated by TCRdb to the early 2020s). CD4+ T cells from unexposed donors were collected before the COVID-19 pandemic (2011-2018). Following 10 days of culture, the EasySep CD4+ T cell isolation kit was used to isolate CD4+ T cells. Receptor amplification or capture employed the immunoSEQ multiplex PCR assay. The clones in this table, taken by TCRdb from immuneACCESS, are in-frame only. Not every clone is retained; where verified, under half of the shortfall comes from an unresolved V gene, and the cause of the rest is unknown. This sample holds roughly 20,000 clones; 74% were observed only once. The ten largest clones take up around 12% of the sample. These TCRs' antigens remain unknown. The specimen sequenced was CD4+ T cells from PBMCs, cultured in vitro. These receptors all stem from a human donor in good health.

This chain links TRBV7-3 with TRBJ2-3, with 10 bases lining up with TRBD2. Germline V CDR1 and CDR2: SGHTA, FQGTGA. V was pared by 5 bases and J by 5 bases, with 13 bases of the junction left unmatched. The CDR3 sequence is 17 residues long. CDR3 sequence: CASSPQLQLAGLDTQYF. The CDR3 coding sequence is TGTGCCAGCAGCCCACAACTCCAACTAGCGGGATTAGATACGCAGTATTTT.

The chain carries TRBV25-1 and TRBJ2-1; the match to TRBD2 covers 9 bases. The CDR3 runs to 14 residues. J was trimmed by 7 bases and V by 9 bases; bases with no gene match: 10. Germline CDR1 MGHDK, CDR2 SYGVNS. The CDR3 DNA follows: TGTGCCAGTCAAGGGCTAGCGGGACCTAATGAGCAGTTCTTC. Translating gives CASQGLAGPNEQFF.

This chain joins TRBV27 and TRBJ2-2; D unresolved. CDR1 is MNHEY, CDR2 SMNVEV, per germline (reference sequence). V lost 6 bases and J lost 2, with 7 bases in between. The CDR3 has 13 amino acids. The DNA for the CDR3 is TGTGCCAGCAGCTCGGTAAACACCGGGGAGCTGTTTTTT. This sequence encodes CASSSVNTGELFF.

V is TRBV12-5 and J is TRBJ2-1; D gene uncertain. CDR3 size: 13 residues. Germline CDR1 reads LGHNT; CDR2 reads FRNRAP. V gave up 2 bases and J gave up 9 bases, with 11 bases separating them. The CDR3 here is CASGLILATEQFF. CDR3 DNA: TGTGCTAGTGGTTTGATCCTGGCGACTGAGCAGTTCTTC.

This clone was picked up a small number of times. The rearrangement joins TRBV4-2 to TRBJ2-7; 7 bases align to TRBD2. J gave up 2 bases and V 0 bases, and 4 bases lay outside the gene matches. The length of the CDR3 is 15 residues. Germline loops: CDR1 LGHNA, CDR2 YNFKEQ. The CDR3 region is CASSQDLAVAYEQYF. As DNA, the CDR3 is TGTGCCAGCAGCCAAGACCTAGCGGTCGCCTACGAGCAGTACTTC.

The J gene is TRBJ2-3, the V gene TRBV19; TRBD2 aligns across 9 bases. From germline, CDR1 is LNHDA and CDR2 SQIVND (reference sequence). The CDR3 contains 16 residues. V trimming: 5 bases; J trimming: 5 bases; junction bases outside the gene matches: 11. In nucleotides, the CDR3 is TGTGCCAGTAGTCCAACCGGGACTAGCCGAGGAGATACGCAGTATTTT. Protein sequence: CASSPTGTSRGDTQYF.

The rearrangement links TRBV13 to TRBJ2-1; D remains unclear. The germline V gene has CDR1 PRHDT and CDR2 FYEKMQ (reference sequence). The CDR3 contains 14 residues. Trimming took off 4 bases at V and 7 bases at J, with 14 bases between the two ends. This chain's CDR3 is CASSSAARTNEQFF. The CDR3 bases are TGTGCCAGCAGCTCAGCAGCGCGAACGAATGAGCAGTTCTTC.

The chain links TRBV30 to TRBJ2-3; 10 positions agree with TRBD2. Germline V gene data show CDR1 as GTSNPN and CDR2 as SVGIG (reference sequence). The CDR3 sequence is 15 residues long. The ends lost 0 bases at V and 4 bases at J; junction bases unmatched: 4. CDR3 protein: CAWSVRAGGPDTQYF. CDR3 DNA sequence: TGTGCCTGGAGTGTAAGAGCGGGAGGGCCAGATACGCAGTATTTT.

The chain couples TRBV7-9 to TRBJ1-5, with D unresolved. CDR1 and CDR2 from the germline V gene are SEHNR and FQNEAQ (reference sequence). This CDR3 spans 12 amino acids. The V and J ends lost 4 bases and 4 bases respectively, with 5 bases between them. CDR3 sequence: CASSSTNQPQHF. The CDR3 nucleotides are TGTGCCAGCAGCTCAACTAATCAGCCCCAGCATTTT.

This clone is deemed large. The chain has TRBV11-3 and TRBJ2-1; a possible D gene is TRBD1 (6 bases). Trimming took off 5 bases at V and 9 bases at J, with 17 bases between the two ends. This CDR3 has 14 residues. CDR1 and CDR2 from the germline V gene are SGHNT and YENEEA. CDR3 coding DNA: TGTGCCAGCAGCCCAGGGGACGGGCTCGGTGAGCAGTTCTTC. This encodes CASSPGDGLGEQFF.

This chain connects TRBV5-4 to TRBJ1-2; D is uncertain. Germline CDR1 is SGHNT and CDR2 is YYREEE (reference sequence). The CDR3 consists of 12 residues. The V gene lost 0 bases and the J gene lost 4 bases, with 4 bases spanning the gap. The CDR3: CASSLDAYGYTF. CDR3 nucleotides: TGTGCCAGCAGCTTGGACGCCTATGGCTACACCTTC. Together with reference TRBV5-4 and TRBJ1-2, the CDR3 gives the full variable domain: ETGVTQSPTHLIKTRGQQVTLRCSSQSGHNTVSWYQQALGQGPQFIFQYYREEENGRGNFPPRFSGLQFPNYSSELNVNALELDDSALYLCASSLDAYGYTFGSGTRLTVV.

This clone was observed a few times. The chain uses TRBV4-2 and TRBJ2-1; the match to TRBD2 covers 7 bases. CDR1 LGHNA and CDR2 YNFKEQ come from the germline V gene. With V trimmed by 0 bases and J by 1 base, 3 bases remained unmatched. The CDR3 length is 16 residues. The CDR3 DNA is TGTGCCAGCAGCCAAGAGGGGGGGAATTCCTACAATGAGCAGTTCTTC. This codes for CASSQEGGNSYNEQFF.

The rearrangement links TRBV5-1 to TRBJ2-6; the match to TRBD2 covers 7 bases. The CDR3 totals 19 residues. V lost 0 bases, J lost 0 bases, and 9 bases stayed unmatched. Germline V CDR1 and CDR2: SGHRS, YFSETQ. CDR3 amino acids: CASSLAWEGRVSGANVLTF. CDR3 DNA: TGCGCCAGCAGCTTGGCCTGGGAGGGCCGGGTCTCTGGGGCCAACGTCCTGACTTTC.

This chain connects TRBV4-1 to TRBJ2-1, with 11 nucleotides matching TRBD2. The CDR3 is made up of 16 amino acids. The V segment lost 0 bases and the J segment 9 bases; nucleotides outside the gene matches: 7. CDR1 is MGHRA, CDR2 YSYEKL, per germline. In DNA form, the CDR3 reads TGCGCCAGCAGCCAAGATATAGCGGGAGGGTTCCGTGAGCAGTTCTTC. It specifies CASSQDIAGGFREQFF.

J is TRBJ2-1 and V is TRBV11-2, with D possibly TRBD2 on 5 matching bases. V lost 4 bases, J lost 4 bases, and 14 bases lay in between. The CDR3 loop spans 15 amino acids. Germline V gene data show CDR1 as SGHAT and CDR2 as FQNNGV. The CDR3 region has the DNA TGTGCCAGCAGCTCGTCGCCAGCGGCGTACAATGAGCAGTTCTTC. It yields the protein CASSSSPAAYNEQFF.

The chain recombines TRBV5-1 with TRBJ2-5; D not certain. This CDR3 is 11 amino acids long. The V and J ends lost 0 bases and 5 bases respectively, with 2 bases between them. Germline V CDR1 and CDR2: SGHRS, YFSETQ. DNA for the CDR3: TGCGCCAGCAGCTTGGACGAGACCCAGTACTTC. It encodes CASSLDETQYF. Based on the CDR3 plus reference TRBV5-1 and TRBJ2-5, the full variable domain is KAGVTQTPRYLIKTRGQQVTLSCSPISGHRSVSWYQQTPGQGLQFLFEYFSETQRNKGNFPGRFSGRQFSNSRSEMNVSTLELGDSALYLCASSLDETQYFGPGTRLLVL.

This rearrangement joins TRBV9 to TRBJ2-5, with TRBD2 as a possible D gene (6 bases). Trimming removed 0 bases at V and 2 bases at J, with 11 bases between. The CDR3 runs to 15 residues. Germline V gives CDR1 SGDLS, CDR2 YYNGEE. CDR3 in amino acids: CASSVDPDYQETQYF. The CDR3 DNA is TGTGCCAGCAGCGTAGATCCGGACTATCAAGAGACCCAGTACTTC.

This chain links TRBV4-1 with TRBJ1-1; D ambiguous. The CDR3 covers 15 residues. The V gene lost 1 base and the J gene lost 1 base, with 10 bases spanning the gap. In germline, CDR1 is MGHRA, CDR2 YSYEKL. Here the CDR3 reads CASSQGRQTNTEAFF. For the CDR3, the DNA is TGCGCCAGCAGCCAAGGGCGGCAGACGAACACTGAAGCTTTCTTT.

The chain carries TRBV24-1 and TRBJ2-7; 7 nucleotides line up with TRBD1. CDR3 length: 13 residues. Germline assignment: CDR1 KGHDR and CDR2 SFDVKD. V trimming: 2 bases; J trimming: 5 bases; junction bases outside the gene matches: 2. The CDR3: CATSDYRGHEQYF. The CDR3 DNA follows: TGTGCCACCAGTGATTACAGGGGCCACGAGCAGTACTTC.

V and J are TRBV5-4 and TRBJ2-5; D unclear. V lost 1 base, J lost 6 bases, and 10 bases lay in between. Germline CDR1 is SGHNT and CDR2 is YYREEE (reference sequence). This CDR3 spans 13 amino acids. The CDR3 nucleotides read TGTGCCAGCAGCTTGTCCAGCCAGAAGACCCAGTACTTC. This gives the protein CASSLSSQKTQYF.

The chain combines TRBV28 with TRBJ1-2; the match to TRBD1 covers 9 bases. This CDR3 has 14 amino acids. V shed 6 bases, J shed 5 bases, and the junction held 7 bases outside the gene matches. Germline V CDR1 and CDR2: MDHEN, SYDVKM. The CDR3 loop is CASRDRGRDYGYTF. The CDR3 coding sequence is TGTGCCAGCAGGGACAGGGGAAGGGATTATGGCTACACCTTC.